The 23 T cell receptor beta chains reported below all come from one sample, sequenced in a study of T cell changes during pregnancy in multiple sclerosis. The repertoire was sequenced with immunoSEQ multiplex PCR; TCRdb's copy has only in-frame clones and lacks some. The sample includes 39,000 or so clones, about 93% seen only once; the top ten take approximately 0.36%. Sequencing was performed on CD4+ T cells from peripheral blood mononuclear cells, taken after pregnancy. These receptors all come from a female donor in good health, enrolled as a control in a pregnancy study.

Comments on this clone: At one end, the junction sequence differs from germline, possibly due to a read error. In DNA form, the CDR3 reads TGTGCCAGCACCTTACTAGCGGGGGGCCGGGAGACCCAGTACTTC. This codes for CASTLLAGGRETQYF. The chain links TRBV7-2 to TRBJ2-5, with 12 bases that match TRBD2. The CDR3 has 15 amino acids. In germline, CDR1 is SGHTA, CDR2 FQGNSA.

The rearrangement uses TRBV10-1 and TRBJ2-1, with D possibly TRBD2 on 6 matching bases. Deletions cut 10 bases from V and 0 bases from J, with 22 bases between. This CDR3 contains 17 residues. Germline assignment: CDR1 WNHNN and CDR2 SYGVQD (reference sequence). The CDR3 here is CATAGPQPVFSYNEQFF. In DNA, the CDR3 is TGCGCCACCGCGGGACCACAACCTGTGTTCTCCTACAATGAGCAGTTCTTC.

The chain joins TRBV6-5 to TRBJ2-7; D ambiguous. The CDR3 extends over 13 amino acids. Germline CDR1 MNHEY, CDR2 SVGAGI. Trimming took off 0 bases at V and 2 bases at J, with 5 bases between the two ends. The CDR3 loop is CASSYSTPYEQYF. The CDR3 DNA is TGTGCCAGCAGTTACTCGACTCCCTACGAGCAGTACTTC.

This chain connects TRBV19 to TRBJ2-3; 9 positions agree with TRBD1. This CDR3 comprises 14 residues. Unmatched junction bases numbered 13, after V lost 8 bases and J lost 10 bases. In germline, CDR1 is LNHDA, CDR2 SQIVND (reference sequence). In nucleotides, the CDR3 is TGTGCCAGTTCCCCGGGACAGGGTCCACCCGCGCAGTATTTT. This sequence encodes CASSPGQGPPAQYF.

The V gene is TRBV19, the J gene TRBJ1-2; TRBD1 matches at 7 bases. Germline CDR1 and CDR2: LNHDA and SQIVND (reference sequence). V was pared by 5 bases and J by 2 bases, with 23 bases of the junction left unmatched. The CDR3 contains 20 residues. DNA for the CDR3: TGTGCCAGTAGTCCCGGACAGGTGAGCGTTCTAAGGGCTAAGAACTATGGCTACACCTTC. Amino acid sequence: CASSPGQVSVLRAKNYGYTF.

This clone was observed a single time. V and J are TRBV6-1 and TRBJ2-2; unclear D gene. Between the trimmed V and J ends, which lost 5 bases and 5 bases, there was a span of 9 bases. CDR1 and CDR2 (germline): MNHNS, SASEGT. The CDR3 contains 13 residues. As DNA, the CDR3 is TGTGCCAGCAGTATTCCCGGGACCGGGGAGCTGTTTTTT. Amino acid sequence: CASSIPGTGELFF.

The CDR3: CASSYNTDTQYF. The CDR3 coding sequence is TGTGCCAGCAGTTATAACACAGATACGCAGTATTTT. V is TRBV6-5 and J is TRBJ2-3; unclear D gene. Looked up from germline, CDR1 is MNHEY and CDR2 is SVGAGI. The V end lost 3 bases, the J end lost 2 bases, and 3 bases lay between the germline ends. This CDR3 spans 12 amino acids.

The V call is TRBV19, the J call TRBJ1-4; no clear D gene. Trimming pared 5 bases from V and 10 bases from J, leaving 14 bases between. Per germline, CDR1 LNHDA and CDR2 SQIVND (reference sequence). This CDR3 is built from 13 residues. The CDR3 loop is CASSPEGKVKLFF. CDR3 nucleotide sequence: TGTGCCAGTAGTCCGGAGGGTAAAGTAAAACTGTTTTTT.

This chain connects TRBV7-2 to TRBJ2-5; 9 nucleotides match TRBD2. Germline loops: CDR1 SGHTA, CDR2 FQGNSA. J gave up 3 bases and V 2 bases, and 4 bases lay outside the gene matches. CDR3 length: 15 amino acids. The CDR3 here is CASSLQGGGEETQYF. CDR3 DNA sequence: TGTGCCAGCAGCTTACAGGGCGGGGGGGAAGAGACCCAGTACTTC.

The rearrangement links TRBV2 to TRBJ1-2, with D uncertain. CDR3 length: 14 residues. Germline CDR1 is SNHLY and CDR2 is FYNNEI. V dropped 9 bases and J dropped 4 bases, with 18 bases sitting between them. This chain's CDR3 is CASLFTPGAYGYTF. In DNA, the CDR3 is TGTGCCAGTCTATTCACTCCAGGTGCCTATGGCTACACCTTC. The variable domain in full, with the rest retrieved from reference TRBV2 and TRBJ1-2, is EPEVTQTPSHQVTQMGQEVILRCVPISNHLYFYWYRQILGQKVEFLVSFYNNEISEKSEIFDDQFSVERPDGSNFTLKIRSTKLEDSAMYFCASLFTPGAYGYTFGSGTRLTVV.

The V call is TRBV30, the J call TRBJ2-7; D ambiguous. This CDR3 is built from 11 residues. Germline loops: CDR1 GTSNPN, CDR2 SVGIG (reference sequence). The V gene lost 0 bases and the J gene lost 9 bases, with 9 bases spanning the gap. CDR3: CAWSVGPGQYF. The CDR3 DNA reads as TGTGCCTGGAGTGTAGGTCCGGGGCAGTACTTC.

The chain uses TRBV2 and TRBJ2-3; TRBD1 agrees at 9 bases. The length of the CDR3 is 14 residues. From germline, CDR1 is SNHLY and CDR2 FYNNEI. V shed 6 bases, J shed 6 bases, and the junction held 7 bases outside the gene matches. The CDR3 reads CASRAGQGRDTQYF. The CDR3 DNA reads TGTGCCAGCAGAGCGGGACAGGGACGCGATACGCAGTATTTT. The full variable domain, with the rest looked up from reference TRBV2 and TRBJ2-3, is EPEVTQTPSHQVTQMGQEVILRCVPISNHLYFYWYRQILGQKVEFLVSFYNNEISEKSEIFDDQFSVERPDGSNFTLKIRSTKLEDSAMYFCASRAGQGRDTQYFGPGTRLTVL.

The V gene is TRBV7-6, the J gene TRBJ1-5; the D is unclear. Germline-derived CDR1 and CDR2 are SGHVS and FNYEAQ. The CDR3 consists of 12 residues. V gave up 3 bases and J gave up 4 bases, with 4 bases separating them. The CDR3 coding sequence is TGTGCCAGCAGCTTCGCGAATCAGCCCCAGCATTTT. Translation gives CASSFANQPQHF.

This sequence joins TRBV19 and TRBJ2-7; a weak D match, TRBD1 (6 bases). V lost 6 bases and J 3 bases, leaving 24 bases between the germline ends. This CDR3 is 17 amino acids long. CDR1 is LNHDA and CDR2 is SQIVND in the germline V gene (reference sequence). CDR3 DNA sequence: TGTGCCAGTAGCCTAACTAACCGGGGCAGGGGAGACTACGAGCAGTACTTC. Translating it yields CASSLTNRGRGDYEQYF.

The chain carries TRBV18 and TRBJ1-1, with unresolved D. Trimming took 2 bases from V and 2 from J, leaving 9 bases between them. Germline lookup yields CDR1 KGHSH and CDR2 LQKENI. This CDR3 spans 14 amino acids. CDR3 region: CASSPGGDNTEAFF. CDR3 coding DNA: TGTGCCAGCTCACCAGGAGGTGATAACACTGAAGCTTTCTTT.

CDR3: CASSFVAGTAEQYF. CDR3 in DNA: TGTGCCAGCAGCTTCGTCGCCGGGACAGCCGAGCAGTACTTC. V and J are TRBV11-2 and TRBJ2-7; 7 nucleotides line up with TRBD1. From germline, CDR1 is SGHAT and CDR2 FQNNGV. V lost 3 bases and J lost 6; bases outside the gene matches: 8. The CDR3 has 14 amino acids. The full variable domain, completed using reference TRBV11-2 and TRBJ2-7, is EAGVAQSPRYKIIEKRQSVAFWCNPISGHATLYWYQQILGQGPKLLIQFQNNGVVDDSQLPKDRFSAERLKGVDSTLKIQPAKLEDSAVYLCASSFVAGTAEQYFGPGTRLTVT.

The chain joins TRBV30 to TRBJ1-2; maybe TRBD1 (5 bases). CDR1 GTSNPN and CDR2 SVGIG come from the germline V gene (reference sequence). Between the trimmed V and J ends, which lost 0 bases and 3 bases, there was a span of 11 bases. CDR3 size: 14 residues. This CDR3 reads CAWSVWGLDYGYTF. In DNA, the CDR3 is TGTGCCTGGAGTGTATGGGGCCTCGACTATGGCTACACCTTC.

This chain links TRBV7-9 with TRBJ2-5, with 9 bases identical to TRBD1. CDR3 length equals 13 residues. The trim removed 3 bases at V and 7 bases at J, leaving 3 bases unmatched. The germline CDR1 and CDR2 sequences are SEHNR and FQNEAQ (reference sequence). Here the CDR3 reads CASSLTGGVTQYF. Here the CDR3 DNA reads TGTGCCAGCAGCTTGACAGGGGGGGTGACCCAGTACTTC.

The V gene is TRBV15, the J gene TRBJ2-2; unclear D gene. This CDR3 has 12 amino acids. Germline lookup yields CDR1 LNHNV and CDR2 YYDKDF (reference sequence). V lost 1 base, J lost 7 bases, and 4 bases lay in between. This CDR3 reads CATSRVNGELFF. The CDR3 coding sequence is TGTGCCACCAGCAGAGTTAACGGGGAGCTGTTTTTT.

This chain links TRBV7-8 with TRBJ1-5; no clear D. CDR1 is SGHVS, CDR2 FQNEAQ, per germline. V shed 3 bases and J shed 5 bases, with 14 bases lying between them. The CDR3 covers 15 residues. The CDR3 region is CASSFSNSGHQPQHF. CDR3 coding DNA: TGTGCCAGCAGCTTTTCCAACTCGGGTCATCAGCCCCAGCATTTT.

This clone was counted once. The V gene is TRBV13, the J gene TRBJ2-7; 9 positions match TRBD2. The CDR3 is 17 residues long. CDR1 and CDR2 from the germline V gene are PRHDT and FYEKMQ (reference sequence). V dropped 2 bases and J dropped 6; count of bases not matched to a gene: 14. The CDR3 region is CASSLRSRGRVRREQYF. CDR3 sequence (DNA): TGTGCCAGCAGCTTACGGAGCCGCGGGAGGGTTCGCCGCGAGCAGTACTTC.

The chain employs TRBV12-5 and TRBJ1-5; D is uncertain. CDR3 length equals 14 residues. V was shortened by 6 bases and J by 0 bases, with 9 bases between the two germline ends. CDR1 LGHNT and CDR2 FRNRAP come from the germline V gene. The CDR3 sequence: CASGTGNSNQPQHF. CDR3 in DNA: TGTGCTAGTGGCACCGGGAATAGCAATCAGCCCCAGCATTTT.

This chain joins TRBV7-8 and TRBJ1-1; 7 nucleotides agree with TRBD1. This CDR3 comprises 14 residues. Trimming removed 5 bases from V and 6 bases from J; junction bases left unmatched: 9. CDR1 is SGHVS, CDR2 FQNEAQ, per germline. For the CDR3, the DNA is TGTGCCAGCAGCATCCGGATAGGGACAGCTGAAGCTTTCTTT. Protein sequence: CASSIRIGTAEAFF.